The 17 T cell receptor beta chains given below trace back to one sample, sequenced in a study of cytomegalovirus exposure and HLA in healthy donors. It was with 60 Vbeta and 13 Jbeta primers that the PCR ran. Generated by immunoSEQ multiplex PCR, the TCRdb table keeps only in-frame clones and is missing some. The sample consists of under 200,000 clones, roughly 75% of them appearing once. Sequencing was performed on PBMCs. All receptors come from a woman aged 40 to 50 in good health and CMV-seropositive.

The rearrangement uses TRBV19 and TRBJ1-5; 8 bases map to TRBD1. Losses at the gene ends were 3 bases for V and 0 bases for J; bases not matched to a gene: 4. This CDR3 region has 16 residues. Germline V gene lookup returns CDR1 LNHDA and CDR2 SQIVND (reference sequence). CDR3 bases: TGTGCCAGTAGTATCACAGGGGGGCATAGCAATCAGCCCCAGCATTTT. Amino acid sequence: CASSITGGHSNQPQHF.

V and J are TRBV5-1 and TRBJ2-7; possible D gene TRBD1, 6 bases. Trimming cost V 1 base and J 4 bases, with 15 bases left between them. Germline V gene data show CDR1 as SGHRS and CDR2 as YFSETQ. The CDR3 covers 15 residues. CDR3 in amino acids: CASSLLQGAQYEQYF. CDR3 in DNA: TGCGCCAGCAGCTTGCTACAGGGAGCACAATACGAGCAGTACTTC.

The rearrangement uses TRBV28 and TRBJ1-5; TRBD1 matches at 10 bases. CDR3 size: 15 residues. Germline V CDR1 and CDR2: MDHEN, SYDVKM. Trimming cost V 6 bases and J 3 bases; bases outside gene matches: 5. The CDR3 protein is CASSRDRGYNQPQHF. CDR3 DNA sequence: TGTGCCAGCAGCCGGGACAGGGGCTACAATCAGCCCCAGCATTTT.

Comments on this clone: An end of the junction differs from the germline gene, which may be a read error. The chain links TRBV9 to TRBJ2-5, with 7 bases that match TRBD2. The CDR3 contains 17 residues. CDR1 is SGDLS and CDR2 is YYNGEE in the germline V gene. The CDR3 loop is CASSVGGSGSLQGTQYF. The CDR3 DNA reads as TGTGCCAGCAGCGTAGGCGGGAGCGGGTCATTACAAGGGACCCAGTACTTC.

This clone was seen more than once but under ten times. This chain connects TRBV5-1 to TRBJ1-2; D may be TRBD1 (6 bases). V dropped 2 bases and J dropped 4 bases, with 15 bases sitting between them. Germline V gene lookup returns CDR1 SGHRS and CDR2 YFSETQ. The CDR3 loop spans 15 amino acids. In DNA, the CDR3 is TGCGCCAGCAGCTTAGGGGGGGATGTAGGCTATGGCTACACCTTC. It encodes CASSLGGDVGYGYTF.

This clone appeared once. This sequence joins TRBV21-1 and TRBJ2-5; the D call in the table, TRBD2, was not verified against the DNA. TRBV21-1 is annotated as a pseudogene. There are 17 residues in the CDR3. The CDR3 loop is CASSAPPSGRYQETQYF. As DNA, the CDR3 is TGTGCCAGCAGCGCTCCCCCTAGCGGCAGGTACCAAGAGACCCAGTACTTC.

This chain joins TRBV10-3 and TRBJ1-3, with D maybe TRBD1 (5 bases). This CDR3 is 16 amino acids long. Trimming removed 2 bases from V and 0 bases from J, with 11 bases in between. The germline CDR1 and CDR2 sequences are ENHRY and SYGVKD. The CDR3 DNA reads TGTGCCATCAGTGAGGGGCAGGGACTCTCTGGAAACACCATATATTTT. Translating gives CAISEGQGLSGNTIYF.

The chain recombines TRBV11-2 with TRBJ2-7; no firm D call. This CDR3 is built from 14 residues. CDR1 SGHAT and CDR2 FQNNGV come from the germline V gene. Trimming removed 5 bases at V and 3 bases at J, with 14 bases between. CDR3 amino acids: CASSPLSSFYEQYF. The CDR3 coding sequence is TGTGCCAGCAGCCCCCTTAGCAGCTTCTACGAGCAGTACTTC.

In this sample, this clone turned up a few times. The chain has TRBV7-9 and TRBJ1-4; the D is unclear. Per the germline V gene, CDR1 is SEHNR and CDR2 is FQNEAQ (reference sequence). Trimming shortened V by 5 bases and J by 7 bases, and 14 bases separated the two germline ends. CDR3 length equals 14 residues. The CDR3 bases are TGTGCCAGCAGCCCCCGAGGAGCCGGTGAAAAACTGTTTTTT. Encoded protein: CASSPRGAGEKLFF.

This chain links TRBV28 with TRBJ1-4, with D possibly TRBD1 on 5 matching bases. V gave up 8 bases and J gave up 3 bases, with 19 bases separating them. The germline CDR1 and CDR2 sequences are MDHEN and SYDVKM. This CDR3 has 16 amino acids. CDR3 sequence: CASGLGGPWSNEKLFF. In DNA form, the CDR3 reads TGTGCCAGCGGGTTGGGGGGACCGTGGTCTAATGAAAAACTGTTTTTT.

The V call is TRBV6-6, the J call TRBJ2-5; maybe TRBD2 (5 bases). CDR1 is MNHNY and CDR2 is SVGAGI in the germline V gene (reference sequence). V gave up 10 bases and J gave up 0 bases, with 12 bases separating them. The CDR3 has 13 residues. CDR3 amino acids: CATARGYQETQYF. For the CDR3, the DNA is TGTGCCACCGCACGAGGGTACCAAGAGACCCAGTACTTC.

This clone was counted once. This rearrangement joins TRBV6-1 to TRBJ2-3, with 10 bases that match TRBD1. The CDR3 spans 14 residues. The ends lost 10 bases at V and 5 bases at J; junction bases unmatched: 9. The germline CDR1 and CDR2 sequences are MNHNS and SASEGT. The CDR3 coding sequence is TGTGCCACCCGGGACAGGGGTCGGCAAGATACGCAGTATTTT. Protein product: CATRDRGRQDTQYF.

The genes are TRBV28 and TRBJ2-1; D uncertain. Germline CDR1 and CDR2: MDHEN and SYDVKM. The CDR3 sequence is 16 residues long. V was cut by 4 bases and J by 5 bases, with 18 bases left in between. The DNA for the CDR3 is TGTGCCAGCAGTTCCGCCTCAGCTTCAGGCCACAATGAGCAGTTCTTC. Its protein is CASSSASASGHNEQFF.

V is TRBV28 and J is TRBJ2-3; TRBD2 agrees at 7 bases. Germline V CDR1 and CDR2: MDHEN, SYDVKM. The CDR3 length is 15 residues. V was clipped by 5 bases and J by 1 base; unmatched bases: 6. CDR3 sequence reads: CASSVWGGGTDTQYF. CDR3 DNA sequence: TGTGCCAGCAGTGTCTGGGGGGGAGGCACAGATACGCAGTATTTT.

The CDR3 protein is CAISSSTGYNYGYTF. For the CDR3, the DNA is TGTGCCATCAGTTCCTCGACAGGCTATAACTATGGCTACACCTTC. The chain is built from TRBV10-3 and TRBJ1-2, with D maybe TRBD1 (6 bases). V lost 5 bases and J 1 base, leaving 14 bases between the germline ends. This CDR3 contains 15 residues. Germline CDR1 and CDR2: ENHRY and SYGVKD.

The V gene is TRBV28, the J gene TRBJ2-6; D unresolved. The CDR3 loop spans 13 amino acids. Looked up from germline, CDR1 is MDHEN and CDR2 is SYDVKM. V was clipped by 6 bases and J by 2 bases, with 5 bases between them. This CDR3 reads CASSPAGANVLTF. CDR3 nucleotide sequence: TGTGCCAGCAGCCCGGCTGGGGCCAACGTCCTGACTTTC.

This clone has only one observation. The chain employs TRBV20-1 and TRBJ2-1, with D possibly matching TRBD2 (6 bases). CDR3 length: 10 residues. CDR1 is DFQATT and CDR2 is SNEGSKA in the germline V gene (reference sequence). The CDR3 nucleotides read TGCAGCATTAGCGGCAATGAGCAGTTCTTC. Translating it yields CSISGNEQFF.